This TCR beta chain was found in a study of blood T cell repertoires in COVID-19. Profiling relied on immunoSEQ multiplex PCR, and the TCRdb table lists in-frame clones only, not all of them. The repertoire holds fewer than 350,000 clones, roughly 86% seen once, with 7.8% in the top ten. Sequences were obtained from peripheral blood. The sequence was obtained from a woman aged 45 to 65 who had recovered from COVID-19.

CDR3 region: CASSLMGTRLGGELFF. In nucleotides, the CDR3 is TGTGCCAGCAGCTTAATGGGGACTAGGCTGGGCGGGGAGCTGTTTTTT. The chain recombines TRBV11-2 with TRBJ2-2; 8 nucleotides align to TRBD2. The length of the CDR3 is 16 residues. Germline CDR1 reads SGHAT; CDR2 reads FQNNGV. The V segment lost 2 bases and the J segment 7 bases; nucleotides outside the gene matches: 9.